This T cell receptor (beta chain) derives from a study of OX40 agonist ivuxolimab in advanced cancers. Overall study results and limits: At 0.1 to 3.0 mg/kg, clonal expansion of CD4+ and CD8+ blood T cells had occurred by week 6.

About this clone itself: Antigen: not known.

Method: immunoSEQ multiplex PCR; TCRdb's copy keeps in-frame clones and lacks some. In the table there are about 46,000 clones, 70% to 85% of which are singletons. This CDR3 region has 15 residues. Looked up from germline, CDR1 is GTSNPN and CDR2 is SVGIG (reference sequence). Trimming left V 4 bases short and J 1 base short, with 17 bases between. The source is an adult with an advanced solid tumor such as melanoma, head and neck, liver or kidney cancer. The sample consisted of CD4+ or CD8+ T cells sorted from blood, taken in a trial of the OX40 agonist ivuxolimab. The chain links TRBV30 to TRBJ2-7; maybe TRBD2 (5 bases). The CDR3 here is CAWTHASLKSYEQYF. The CDR3 region has the DNA TGTGCCTGGACCCACGCTAGCTTGAAGTCCTACGAGCAGTACTTC.